This T cell receptor beta chain was identified during a study of shared clonotypes between healthy human individuals. Overall study context: Each donor's CD8 memory used one plate, CD8 naive two, each CD4 subset three.

Study results and caveats: An anticipated effect of sequencing depth on clonotype sharing among donors was recognized.

To note about this clone: Its antigen is not identified.

Assay: immunoSEQ multiplex PCR; the TCRdb copy retains only in-frame clones and omits some. The sample carries 2.3 million or so clones, just over 90% recorded once. This CDR3 has 14 amino acids. Between the trimmed V and J ends, which lost 2 bases and 3 bases, there was a span of 7 bases. The germline gives CDR1 MNHEY, CDR2 SMNVEV (reference sequence). Healthy and HIV-negative, the adult donors had no recent acute infections or vaccinations. Sample: naive CD4+ T cells from PBMCs. Subset given: CD45RA+ positively selected. The rearrangement uses TRBV27 and TRBJ1-4; D not resolved. The clonotype was recovered from a man between 18 and 29 years old in good health. Some clones in this sample may be carry-over from other donors' samples. The CDR3 region is CASSLRRPNEKLFF. In DNA form, the CDR3 reads TGTGCCAGCAGTTTACGACGGCCTAATGAAAAACTGTTTTTT.